This T cell receptor beta chain was sequenced during a study of blood T cell repertoires in COVID-19. Overall study: Acute and convalescent COVID-19 specimens originated in the United States, Italy and Spain.

Original processing methods: Estimation of nucleated cell counts relied on the amplification of reference gene primers. Profiling relied on immunoSEQ multiplex PCR, and the TCRdb table lists in-frame clones only, not all of them. From that table come the V and J calls and clone size; the DNA was used to work out D and trimming. The data hold about 120,000 clones, with roughly four fifths observed a single time. Trimming cost V 5 bases and J 8 bases; bases outside gene matches: 5. Germline CDR1 and CDR2: LNHDA and SQIVND (reference sequence). This CDR3 contains 13 residues. Sequencing input: peripheral blood. The TCR was taken from a man aged 55 to 70 with acute or convalescent COVID-19. The rearrangement links TRBV19 to TRBJ1-1; 10 bases fit TRBD1. CDR3 protein: CASSREGQGEAFF. The CDR3 bases are TGTGCCAGTAGTCGTGAGGGACAGGGGGAAGCTTTCTTT.